A single sample is the source of the 30 T cell receptor beta chains below, sequenced in a study of naive and memory T cell subsets. Two oligonucleotides, mixed equimolar, formed the beta constant-region primer covering TRBC1 and TRBC2. TCRdb fed the UMI-ligation and nested PCR reads into MiXCR, producing one record per CDR3 protein. The sample lists 70,000 to 95,000 distinct CDR3 sequences, about 7% occurring once. Sequences were obtained from central memory CD4+ T cells from blood. These receptors came from a human donor in good health.

This clonotype was seen many times. V gene TRBV19 combines with J gene TRBJ1-2, with D tentatively TRBD1 (5 bases). The CDR3 is 13 residues long. With 5 bases removed from V and 8 bases from J, the gap between germline ends came to 15 bases. Germline V gives CDR1 LNHDA, CDR2 SQIVND (reference sequence). The CDR3 coding sequence is TGTGCCAGTAGTCCAACAGGCTTTGGAGGCTACACCTTC. Its protein product is CASSPTGFGGYTF.

This rearrangement joins TRBV12-3 or TRBV12-4 to TRBJ2-1; the D is unclear. Trimming left V 4 bases short and J 9 bases short, with 10 bases between. CDR3 size: 12 residues. The CDR3 DNA is TGTGCCAGCAGTTACCAGACAAGTGAGCAGTTCTTC. Its protein is CASSYQTSEQFF.

This clonotype appeared many times. The chain has TRBV14 and TRBJ1-2, with 8 bases matching TRBD1. Germline CDR1 and CDR2: SGHDN and FVKESK. The CDR3 is 15 residues long. V trimming: 1 base; J trimming: 8 bases; junction bases outside the gene matches: 9. CDR3 amino acids: CASSQAGASGGGYTF. DNA of the CDR3: TGTGCCAGCAGCCAAGCCGGGGCCTCAGGGGGCGGCTACACCTTC.

This clonotype was counted ten times or more. Germline is not matched at one junction end, which may reflect a read error. This chain links TRBV12-3 or TRBV12-4 with TRBJ1-5, with 9 bases identical to TRBD1. CDR3 length equals 14 residues. DNA for the CDR3: TGTGCCAGCAGACAGGGGGCTGGCAATCAGCCCCAGCAATTT. Protein: CASRQGAGNQPQQF.

This clonotype was observed a handful of times. The V and J genes are TRBV12-3 or TRBV12-4 and TRBJ2-7, with 9 bases that match TRBD2. Germline trimming cut 5 bases from V and 0 bases from J; bases unmatched to any gene: 5. This CDR3 has 15 residues. This chain's CDR3 is CASSAYSGSSYEQYF. CDR3 sequence (DNA): TGTGCCAGCAGTGCATATAGCGGGAGCTCCTACGAGCAGTACTTC.

The chain combines TRBV7-8 with TRBJ2-2; perhaps TRBD2 as D (6 bases). CDR1 and CDR2 (germline): SGHVS, FQNEAQ. The CDR3 runs 15 residues. The germline V and J ends were trimmed by 5 bases and 4 bases, with 14 bases remaining between them. The CDR3: CASSLGTASTGELFF. In nucleotides, the CDR3 is TGTGCCAGCAGCCTTGGGACTGCGAGCACCGGGGAGCTGTTTTTT.

This clonotype has ten or more counts. The CDR3 sequence is CASSQDPLRVNEAFF. CDR3 bases: TGTGCCAGCAGCCAAGATCCCCTTAGGGTAAATGAAGCTTTCTTT. The rearrangement uses TRBV3-1 and TRBJ1-1; D gene uncertain. This CDR3 is 15 amino acids long. With 0 bases removed from V and 7 bases from J, the gap between germline ends came to 15 bases. Per germline, CDR1 LGHDT and CDR2 YNNKEL (reference sequence).

This CDR3 reads CASRFRGGVSDEQFF. The DNA of the CDR3 is TGTGCCAGCAGATTTAGGGGGGGGGTTTCAGATGAGCAGTTCTTC. This chain uses TRBV28 with TRBJ2-1, with a weak D call TRBD2 (7 bases). The germline gives CDR1 MDHEN, CDR2 SYDVKM. The CDR3 extends over 15 amino acids. Trimming shortened V by 6 bases and J by 8 bases, and 20 bases separated the two germline ends.

This clonotype was counted many times. The V and J genes are TRBV7-1 and TRBJ1-5; 7 nucleotides align to TRBD1. TRBV7-1 is annotated as an ORF whose role is uncertain. With V trimmed by 3 bases and J by 3 bases, 2 bases remained unmatched. The CDR3 totals 14 residues. The CDR3 is CASSSGTVNQPQHF. The CDR3, as DNA: TGTGCCAGCAGCTCCGGGACAGTCAATCAGCCCCAGCATTTT.

This clonotype came up a few times. The chain has TRBV9 and TRBJ2-3; 7 bases are shared with TRBD1. The length of the CDR3 is 15 residues. V gave up 4 bases and J gave up 6 bases; unmatched junction bases: 11. Germline loops: CDR1 SGDLS, CDR2 YYNGEE. The CDR3 loop reads CASSSGTASRDTQYF. As DNA, the CDR3 is TGTGCCAGCAGCTCCGGGACAGCATCGAGGGATACGCAGTATTTT.

This clonotype was detected many times. The rearrangement links TRBV28 to TRBJ2-7, with TRBD2 matching over 9 bases. Germline CDR1 and CDR2: MDHEN and SYDVKM. This CDR3 contains 12 residues. V lost 4 bases and J lost 9; bases outside the gene matches: 4. The CDR3 nucleotides read TGTGCCAGCAGTTCCGCACTAGCGGGGCAGTACTTC. Protein: CASSSALAGQYF.

The chain employs TRBV20-1 and TRBJ1-5; D gene ambiguous. The CDR3 consists of 15 residues. V shed 5 bases and J shed 0 bases, with 14 bases lying between them. Germline CDR1 and CDR2: DFQATT and SNEGSKA (reference sequence). As DNA, the CDR3 is TGCAGTGCTCCGGACGGAAAATATAGCAATCAGCCCCAGCATTTT. Protein sequence: CSAPDGKYSNQPQHF.

In nucleotides, the CDR3 is TGTGCCAGCAGTCCGGGACTCAACAATGAGCAGTTCTTC. It specifies CASSPGLNNEQFF. J is TRBJ2-1 and V is TRBV12-3 or TRBV12-4; D may be TRBD2 (6 bases). V lost 5 bases, J lost 5 bases, and 10 bases lay in between. The CDR3 spans 13 residues.

The chain links TRBV7-2 to TRBJ1-2; TRBD1 might be the D (6 bases). This CDR3 has 15 amino acids. The V end was cut by 5 bases, the J end by 4 bases, with 17 bases between. Germline values: CDR1 SGHTA, CDR2 FQGNSA. This CDR3 is CASSPDRLPAYGYTF. The CDR3 nucleotides read TGTGCCAGCAGCCCAGACAGGCTCCCGGCCTATGGCTACACCTTC.

This clonotype has ten or more counts. The chain carries TRBV19 and TRBJ1-5; 9 nucleotides match TRBD1. V shed 7 bases, J shed 7 bases, and the junction held 11 bases outside the gene matches. CDR1 and CDR2 (germline): LNHDA, SQIVND (reference sequence). The CDR3 length is 15 residues. CDR3 sequence: CASTSGTGKSQPQHF. The CDR3 nucleotides are TGTGCCAGTACGTCCGGGACAGGGAAGAGCCAGCCCCAGCATTTT.

This clonotype was seen many times. The V and J genes are TRBV12-3 or TRBV12-4 and TRBJ2-1; D may match TRBD1 or TRBD2 (6 bases each). The CDR3 loop spans 14 amino acids. The V gene lost 4 bases and the J gene lost 10 bases, with 17 bases spanning the gap. The CDR3 is CASSWAWLGGEQFF. CDR3 sequence (DNA): TGTGCCAGCAGTTGGGCCTGGTTGGGGGGCGAGCAGTTCTTC.

The V call is TRBV5-6, the J call TRBJ2-7, with D unclear. Trimming shortened V by 5 bases and J by 0 bases, and 12 bases separated the two germline ends. Germline V gene lookup returns CDR1 SGHDT and CDR2 YYEEEE. The CDR3 has 14 residues. CDR3 loop: CASSRYSISYEQYF. The DNA of the CDR3 is TGTGCCAGCAGTAGGTATTCGATCTCCTACGAGCAGTACTTC.

This chain connects TRBV5-1 to TRBJ1-5; D uncertain. The CDR3 totals 15 residues. V was cut by 2 bases and J by 0 bases, with 9 bases left in between. CDR1 SGHRS and CDR2 YFSETQ come from the germline V gene. The CDR3 protein is CASSLDPTSNQPQHF. The CDR3 nucleotides are TGCGCCAGCAGCTTAGACCCGACTAGCAATCAGCCCCAGCATTTT.

This clonotype was observed a handful of times. The chain is built from TRBV12-3 or TRBV12-4 and TRBJ2-3; D unclear. The V end lost 3 bases, the J end lost 0 bases, and 16 bases lay between the germline ends. The CDR3 runs 17 residues. The CDR3 sequence: CASSFILVKPSTDTQYF. CDR3 nucleotides: TGTGCCAGCAGTTTTATTTTGGTCAAACCGAGCACAGATACGCAGTATTTT.

V is TRBV19 and J is TRBJ2-1; 7 bases agree with TRBD2. The CDR3 length is 16 residues. The V and J ends lost 7 bases and 6 bases, in that order; junction bases with no gene match: 15. Germline V lookup: CDR1 LNHDA, CDR2 SQIVND (reference sequence). The CDR3 coding sequence is TGTGCCAGTAAAGGTTACGTGCCTAGCGGATTCAATGAGCAGTTCTTC. Translating it yields CASKGYVPSGFNEQFF.

This clonotype was picked up many times. The rearrangement links TRBV6-2 or TRBV6-3 to TRBJ2-3; 10 bases map to TRBD2. CDR3 length: 16 amino acids. The germline gives CDR1 MNHEY, CDR2 SVGEGT. The junction had 11 bases not matched to a gene; V was cut back by 5 bases and J by 6 bases. As DNA, the CDR3 is TGTGCCAGCAGTGACCCGCTAGCGGGAGCGGCTGATACGCAGTATTTT. It translates to CASSDPLAGAADTQYF.

There are many counts of this clonotype. In nucleotides, the CDR3 is TGTGCCTGGAGGGACGGTAAGACCCAGAAAGGAAAACTGTTTTTT. Amino acid sequence: CAWRDGKTQKGKLFF. The chain couples TRBV30 to TRBJ1-4; D is unresolved. The CDR3 is 15 residues long. Germline CDR1 is GTSNPN and CDR2 is SVGIG (reference sequence). Trimming removed 3 bases from V and 10 bases from J, with 21 bases in between.

At least ten counts were recorded for this clonotype. This sequence joins TRBV27 and TRBJ1-2; D is unclear. CDR1 is MNHEY, CDR2 SMNVEV, per germline (reference sequence). V lost 0 bases and J lost 8, with 10 bases in between. The CDR3 runs to 13 residues. The DNA of the CDR3 is TGTGCCAGCAGTTTATCATCGGGTCGGGGCTACACCTTC. Translated: CASSLSSGRGYTF.

This clonotype was observed many times. The chain joins TRBV7-2 to TRBJ1-2; weak D call: TRBD1 (5 bases). V lost 0 bases and J lost 4, with 15 bases in between. Germline V gene sequence: CDR1 SGHTA, CDR2 FQGNSA. The CDR3 runs 16 residues. CDR3 sequence reads: CASSLAIWGSGYGYTF. In nucleotides, the CDR3 is TGTGCCAGCAGCTTAGCTATATGGGGGAGCGGCTATGGCTACACCTTC. Full variable domain (outside the CDR3, taken from reference TRBV7-2 and TRBJ1-2): GAGVSQSPSNKVTEKGKDVELRCDPISGHTALYWYRQSLGQGLEFLIYFQGNSAPDKSGLPSDRFSAERTGGSVSTLTIQRTQQEDSAVYLCASSLAIWGSGYGYTFGSGTRLTVV.

The table lists this clonotype with many counts. The V gene is TRBV5-4, the J gene TRBJ2-7; 7 bases are a match to TRBD2. The CDR3 spans 13 residues. CDR1 and CDR2 from the germline V gene are SGHNT and YYREEE (reference sequence). V lost 4 bases to trimming and J lost 3 bases; unmatched junction nucleotides: 4. CDR3: CASSPGTNYEQYF. CDR3 in DNA: TGTGCCAGCAGCCCCGGGACTAACTACGAGCAGTACTTC.

This clonotype was seen ten or more times. The chain links TRBV27 to TRBJ1-2; no clear D. CDR3 size: 15 residues. Per germline, CDR1 MNHEY and CDR2 SMNVEV (reference sequence). V dropped 7 bases and J dropped 7 bases, with 22 bases sitting between them. CDR3 amino acids: CASKSGGRVLSGYTF. In nucleotides, the CDR3 is TGTGCCAGCAAGAGTGGTGGGCGTGTTCTATCTGGCTACACCTTC.

The chain recombines TRBV11-3 with TRBJ2-1; 15 nucleotides agree with TRBD2. This CDR3 comprises 14 residues. CDR1 and CDR2 (germline): SGHNT, YENEEA. V lost 5 bases to trimming and J lost 10 bases; unmatched junction nucleotides: 3. The DNA for the CDR3 is TGTGCCAGCAGCGCCGGGACTAGCGGGAGGGAGCAGTTCTTC. Translating it yields CASSAGTSGREQFF. The entire variable domain, with the rest obtained from reference TRBV11-3 and TRBJ2-1, is as follows: EAGVVQSPRYKIIEKKQPVAFWCNPISGHNTLYWYLQNLGQGPELLIRYENEEAVDDSQLPKDRFSAERLKGVDSTLKIQPAELGDSAVYLCASSAGTSGREQFFGPGTRLTVL.

The sample holds a few counts of this clonotype. The chain uses TRBV27 and TRBJ1-2; 8 nucleotides agree with TRBD1. The CDR3 length is 17 residues. V was clipped by 0 bases and J by 4 bases; unmatched bases: 10. In germline, CDR1 is MNHEY, CDR2 SMNVEV (reference sequence). The CDR3 loop reads CASSLSVAGGASYGYTF. DNA for the CDR3: TGTGCCAGCAGTTTATCGGTTGCAGGGGGCGCGTCCTATGGCTACACCTTC.

This clonotype has just a few counts. This chain connects TRBV7-3 to TRBJ2-2, with D perhaps matching TRBD2 (5 bases). The CDR3 is 14 amino acids. Germline values: CDR1 SGHTA, CDR2 FQGTGA. The V gene lost 5 bases and the J gene lost 4 bases, with 11 bases spanning the gap. The CDR3 nucleotides read TGTGCCAGCAGCCGATACGGACTCACCGGGGAGCTGTTTTTT. Translation gives CASSRYGLTGELFF.

The table lists this clonotype with many counts. The chain combines TRBV6-5 with TRBJ2-5, with 11 bases that match TRBD2. The germline CDR1 and CDR2 sequences are MNHEY and SVGAGI. V dropped 6 bases and J dropped 4; count of bases not matched to a gene: 4. This CDR3 spans 14 amino acids. In DNA form, the CDR3 reads TGTGCCAGCAGGAGTCTAGCGGGAGGAGAGACCCAGTACTTC. This codes for CASRSLAGGETQYF.